The T cell receptor (beta chain) under discussion was sequenced for a study of blood T cell repertoires in COVID-19. Study-level background: The study drew acute and convalescent COVID-19 samples from the United States, Italy and Spain. Sample material is recorded as cDNA or gDNA derived from T cells, B-cell-depleted T cells, or PBMCs.

Original processing notes: Counts of nucleated cells, estimated from reference gene primer amplification, were obtained. Sequencing was performed with immunoSEQ multiplex PCR; in TCRdb, only in-frame clones are kept and a portion is missing. The V and J calls and clone size come from that table; D and trimming were worked out from the DNA. The sample has some 200,000 clones; just over 85% are singletons. V lost 6 bases to trimming and J lost 11 bases; unmatched junction nucleotides: 2. The CDR3 has 11 amino acids. Germline CDR1 SGHNT, CDR2 YENEEA. Sequencing was performed on peripheral blood. This chain links TRBV11-3 with TRBJ1-3, with 9 nucleotides matching TRBD1. This clonotype was sampled from an elderly man with acute or convalescent COVID-19. CDR3 sequence reads: CASSRQGAIYF. Written as DNA, the CDR3 is TGTGCCAGCAGTAGACAGGGGGCCATATATTTT.